Below, 15 T cell receptor beta chains from the same sample are listed, as sequenced in a study of control samples from healthy donors and cancer patients. The table came from immunoSEQ multiplex PCR; TCRdb's copy has only in-frame clones and leaves some out. The sample includes around 70,000 clones, around 93% of them seen just once. The material sequenced was blood. The receptors stem from a woman aged 25 to 45 in good health.

V and J are TRBV5-4 and TRBJ1-4; D not resolved. The CDR3 totals 14 residues. In germline, CDR1 is SGHNT, CDR2 YYREEE (reference sequence). V lost 7 bases and J lost 7, with 17 bases in between. The CDR3 loop is CASGREGGGEKLFF. The CDR3 DNA sequence: TGTGCCAGCGGAAGGGAAGGTGGAGGTGAAAAACTGTTTTTT. Full variable domain (rest looked up from reference TRBV5-4 and TRBJ1-4): ETGVTQSPTHLIKTRGQQVTLRCSSQSGHNTVSWYQQALGQGPQFIFQYYREEENGRGNFPPRFSGLQFPNYSSELNVNALELDDSALYLCASGREGGGEKLFFGSGTQLSVL.

V gene TRBV6-5 combines with J gene TRBJ2-2; D is possibly TRBD1 or TRBD2 (5 bases each). V was pared by 10 bases and J by 7 bases, with 22 bases between. Per the germline V gene, CDR1 is MNHEY and CDR2 is SVGAGI. CDR3 length equals 15 residues. CDR3 sequence: CATRLERGAVGELFF. The DNA of the CDR3 is TGTGCCACCAGATTGGAACGGGGCGCGGTCGGGGAGCTGTTTTTT.

This chain connects TRBV3-1 (or the pseudogene TRBV3-2) to TRBJ2-3, with D uncertain. The CDR3 loop spans 14 amino acids. In germline, CDR1 is LGHDT, CDR2 YNNKEL (reference sequence). The ends were cut back, 1 base at V and 3 bases at J, with 8 bases in the middle. In DNA, the CDR3 is TGTGCCAGCAGCCAAGGGCTGGGTACAGATACGCAGTATTTT. It yields the protein CASSQGLGTDTQYF.

The rearrangement uses TRBV5-4 and TRBJ1-1; D not certain. The CDR3 covers 14 residues. Germline loops: CDR1 SGHNT, CDR2 YYREEE (reference sequence). The V end was cut by 6 bases, the J end by 1 base, with 13 bases between. The CDR3 is CASTTQERNTEAFF. CDR3 nucleotides: TGTGCCAGCACCACTCAGGAGCGGAACACTGAAGCTTTCTTT.

Note on this clone: This specimen includes other DNA sequences encoding the same CDR3. The rearrangement joins TRBV10-1 to TRBJ2-1; D unresolved. This CDR3 comprises 14 residues. Germline V gene data show CDR1 as WNHNN and CDR2 as SYGVQD (reference sequence). Trimming stripped 1 base from V and 5 bases from J, with 9 bases between. CDR3 region: CASSEYVGDNEQFF. DNA of the CDR3: TGCGCCAGCAGTGAGTACGTCGGAGACAATGAGCAGTTCTTC.

This clone has only a few counts. The chain couples TRBV25-1 to TRBJ2-5; D is undetermined. V was trimmed by 7 bases and J by 0 bases, leaving 6 bases between them. This CDR3 comprises 12 residues. The germline V gene encodes CDR1 MGHDK and CDR2 SYGVNS. In DNA form, the CDR3 reads TGTGCCAGCATGAGTTACCAAGAGACCCAGTACTTC. It codes for CASMSYQETQYF.

J is TRBJ1-2 and V is TRBV7-9; D is unresolved. Trimming shortened V by 3 bases and J by 4 bases, and 18 bases separated the two germline ends. The CDR3 is 16 amino acids. Per germline, CDR1 SEHNR and CDR2 FQNEAQ (reference sequence). CDR3 coding DNA: TGTGCCAGCAGCTTCTCCCCCGGGCCTAATTTCTATGGCTACACCTTC. This codes for CASSFSPGPNFYGYTF. The full variable domain, rest sourced from reference TRBV7-9 and TRBJ1-2, is DTGVSQNPRHKITKRGQNVTFRCDPISEHNRLYWYRQTLGQGPEFLTYFQNEAQLEKSRLLSDRFSAERPKGSFSTLEIQRTEQGDSAMYLCASSFSPGPNFYGYTFGSGTRLTVV.

The V and J genes are TRBV19 and TRBJ1-2; D is perhaps TRBD1 (6 bases). The CDR3 has 12 amino acids. V lost 7 bases, J lost 10 bases, and 16 bases lay in between. Looked up from germline, CDR1 is LNHDA and CDR2 is SQIVND (reference sequence). The CDR3 spells CASNRDGSFYTF. CDR3 coding DNA: TGTGCCAGTAACAGGGATGGATCCTTCTACACCTTC.

The CDR3 spells CASSSRQGLGETQYF. For the CDR3, the DNA is TGTGCCAGCAGCTCACGACAGGGGTTGGGAGAGACCCAGTACTTC. The V and J genes are TRBV27 and TRBJ2-5, with TRBD1 matching 8 bases. The V gene's germline CDR1 is MNHEY and CDR2 SMNVEV (reference sequence). V trimming: 6 bases; J trimming: 4 bases; junction bases outside the gene matches: 10. The CDR3 is 15 amino acids.

A remark on this clone: Its ends do not fully match the called genes, so a read error is possible. The CDR3, as DNA: TGTGCTAGCAGCCCCTCCGGGACAATGCAAGAGACCCAGTACTTC. Amino acid sequence: CASSPSGTMQETQYF. This chain joins TRBV7-7 and TRBJ2-5, with D perhaps matching TRBD1 (6 bases). The CDR3 sequence is 15 residues long. Germline V gene lookup returns CDR1 SSHAT and CDR2 FNYEAQ (reference sequence).

The J gene is TRBJ1-3, the V gene TRBV5-6, with D unresolved. The CDR3 consists of 17 residues. The germline V gene encodes CDR1 SGHDT and CDR2 YYEEEE. Trimming cost V 4 bases and J 0 bases, with 17 bases left between them. The CDR3 DNA reads TGTGCCAGCAGCCGGAGGGTAAACTTCTACTCTGGAAACACCATATATTTT. Protein: CASSRRVNFYSGNTIYF. The variable domain in full, completed from reference TRBV5-6 and TRBJ1-3, reads DAGVTQSPTHLIKTRGQQVTLRCSPKSGHDTVSWYQQALGQGPQFIFQYYEEEERQRGNFPDRFSGHQFPNYSSELNVNALLLGDSALYLCASSRRVNFYSGNTIYFGEGSWLTVV.

The CDR3 DNA is TGTGCCTGGGACCCCGGGACAGGCCCCGACACTGAAGCTTTCTTT. Protein sequence: CAWDPGTGPDTEAFF. The chain has TRBV30 and TRBJ1-1; 8 positions match TRBD1. The germline V gene encodes CDR1 GTSNPN and CDR2 SVGIG (reference sequence). With 5 bases clipped from V and 3 bases from J, the junction kept 11 bases outside the gene matches. This CDR3 region has 15 residues. Full variable domain (missing parts from reference TRBV30 and TRBJ1-1): SQTIHQWPATLVQPVGSPLSLECTVEGTSNPNLYWYRQAAGRGLQLLFYSVGIGQISSEVPQNLSASRPQDRQFILSSKKLLLSDSGFYLCAWDPGTGPDTEAFFGQGTRLTVV.

This chain's CDR3 is CASSLLPGPEAQPQHF. DNA of the CDR3: TGTGCCAGCAGTCTTTTACCGGGCCCCGAAGCACAGCCCCAGCATTTT. V usage is TRBV2 and J usage is TRBJ1-5, with no clear D. Germline V gene sequence: CDR1 SNHLY, CDR2 FYNNEI. The CDR3 length is 16 residues. The V gene lost 5 bases and the J gene lost 7 bases, with 21 bases spanning the gap.

J is TRBJ1-2 and V is TRBV6-5; D gene ambiguous. CDR3 length equals 13 residues. V lost 8 bases and J lost 4, with 14 bases in between. Germline V gene lookup returns CDR1 MNHEY and CDR2 SVGAGI. This chain's CDR3 is CASSGNSAYGYTF. The CDR3 DNA follows: TGTGCCAGCTCGGGTAATAGTGCCTATGGCTACACCTTC.

J is TRBJ1-1 and V is TRBV19, with D perhaps matching TRBD1 (5 bases). Germline CDR1 and CDR2: LNHDA and SQIVND (reference sequence). The V end lost 5 bases, the J end lost 7 bases, and 14 bases lay between the germline ends. The CDR3 is 13 residues long. The CDR3 region is CASSATEKNEAFF. The CDR3, as DNA: TGTGCCAGTAGTGCGACAGAGAAAAATGAAGCTTTCTTT.